A single sample is the source of the 15 T cell receptor beta chains below, sequenced in a study of T-cell memory formation after mild COVID-19 (dated by TCRdb to 2020 to 2022). The library relied on 5' RACE. The listed sequencing device is Illumina NovaSeq 6000. TCRdb reprocessing: public reads trimmed at Q25 with fastp, clones called with MiXCR, in-frame beta chains kept. Rows with a matching CDR3 protein are joined into one entry that keeps the most common DNA and genes. This sample is represented by some 14,000 distinct CDR3 sequences; approximately 12% of them were singletons. The ten largest make up roughly 53% of the sample. The sample was PBMCs or a T cell subset sorted from them (not recorded which). These receptors all come from an adult woman who had mild COVID-19 (a few samples of this study predate the infection). The sample titles of this study are shuffled in the database, so cell type and time point are left out; the donor was told from shared clones.

This clonotype showed up many times. This CDR3 reads CASSPRVGGAVTYEQYF. The CDR3 DNA follows: TGTGCCAGCAGTCCAAGGGTTGGGGGGGCAGTTACCTACGAGCAGTACTTC. The rearrangement joins TRBV12-3 or TRBV12-4 to TRBJ2-7, with TRBD2 as a possible D gene (7 bases). Trimming shortened V by 5 bases and J by 2 bases, and 22 bases separated the two germline ends. The CDR3 covers 17 residues.

This clonotype was detected ten times or more. J is TRBJ2-3 and V is TRBV15; 8 bases align to TRBD2. Germline trimming cut 0 bases from V and 4 bases from J; bases unmatched to any gene: 9. This CDR3 comprises 17 residues. Germline V gives CDR1 LNHNV, CDR2 YYDKDF (reference sequence). The CDR3 here is CATSRDPPGGPPDTQYF. Here the CDR3 DNA reads TGTGCCACCAGCAGAGATCCCCCGGGAGGGCCTCCAGATACGCAGTATTTT.

This clonotype showed up many times. The CDR3 region is CATSLDIPYYNEQFF. In DNA, the CDR3 is TGTGCCACCAGCCTGGACATCCCGTACTACAATGAGCAGTTCTTC. The genes are TRBV15 and TRBJ2-1, with D perhaps matching TRBD1 (5 bases). Between the trimmed V and J ends, which lost 5 bases and 3 bases, there was a span of 14 bases. This CDR3 has 15 amino acids. Germline assignment: CDR1 LNHNV and CDR2 YYDKDF (reference sequence). The whole variable domain, filled in from reference TRBV15 and TRBJ2-1, reads DAMVIQNPRYQVTQFGKPVTLSCSQTLNHNVMYWYQQKSSQAPKLLFHYYDKDFNNEADTPDNFQSRRPNTSFCFLDIRSPGLGDTAMYLCATSLDIPYYNEQFFGPGTRLTVL.

This clonotype appeared many times. J is TRBJ2-7 and V is TRBV6-1, with D unclear. This CDR3 spans 15 amino acids. With 3 bases removed from V and 2 bases from J, the gap between germline ends came to 14 bases. CDR1 and CDR2 from the germline V gene are MNHNS and SASEGT. The CDR3 DNA sequence: TGTGCCAGCAGTGAGTTCGGCAAAACGGCCTACGAGCAGTACTTC. As protein: CASSEFGKTAYEQYF.

In its sample, this clonotype was seen many times. V usage is TRBV13 and J usage is TRBJ1-3; no reliable D call. Trimming left V 5 bases short and J 0 bases short, with 14 bases between. The CDR3 is 16 amino acids. Germline V gives CDR1 PRHDT, CDR2 FYEKMQ (reference sequence). Here the CDR3 DNA reads TGTGCCAGCAGCCCGAGGATGACCCTCTCTGGAAACACCATATATTTT. The encoded protein is CASSPRMTLSGNTIYF.

Many counts were recorded for this clonotype. The chain combines TRBV5-6 with TRBJ2-1, with TRBD1 matching over 7 bases. J was trimmed by 7 bases and V by 0 bases; bases with no gene match: 7. CDR1 is SGHDT and CDR2 is YYEEEE in the germline V gene. CDR3 length: 15 amino acids. The CDR3 bases are TGTGCCAGCAGCTTGGCCCCGGGACAGCGGAATGAGCAGTTCTTC. It translates to CASSLAPGQRNEQFF.

This clonotype was recorded many times. V gene TRBV12-3 or TRBV12-4 combines with J gene TRBJ2-7; D not certain. Trimming cost V 10 bases and J 2 bases, with 15 bases left between them. The length of the CDR3 is 13 residues. The chain's CDR3 is CATTPDKTYEQYF. CDR3 coding DNA: TGTGCCACCACCCCCGACAAAACCTACGAGCAGTACTTC.

This clonotype was counted ten times or more. This rearrangement joins TRBV9 to TRBJ2-3, with 12 nucleotides matching TRBD2. The CDR3 consists of 16 residues. Germline values: CDR1 SGDLS, CDR2 YYNGEE. Trimming cost V 0 bases and J 5 bases; bases outside gene matches: 4. The CDR3 DNA reads as TGTGCCAGCAGCGTAGGAACTAGCGGGAGGCTAGATACGCAGTATTTT. This translates into CASSVGTSGRLDTQYF.

This clonotype was recorded once. Just one base apart from a much larger clone, this may be a read error. This chain links TRBV4-1 with TRBJ2-2; the match to TRBD1 covers 8 bases. Germline CDR1 is MGHRA and CDR2 is YSYEKL. The CDR3 extends over 16 amino acids. The CDR3, as DNA: TGCGCCAGCAGCCAAGGCCGGACAGGGTTGGGCGGGGAGATGTTTTTT. Protein product: CASSQGRTGLGGEMFF.

This clonotype was detected many times. This chain connects TRBV7-2 to TRBJ2-5, with D perhaps matching TRBD1 or TRBD2 (6 bases each). Germline V CDR1 and CDR2: SGHTA, FQGNSA. The CDR3 loop spans 19 amino acids. V was shortened by 8 bases and J by 0 bases, with 28 bases between the two germline ends. CDR3 protein: CASAPGRGGTIPYQETQYF. CDR3 DNA: TGTGCCAGCGCCCCGGGCAGGGGCGGGACCATTCCGTACCAAGAGACCCAGTACTTC. Drawing the rest from reference TRBV7-2 and TRBJ2-5, the complete variable domain is GAGVSQSPSNKVTEKGKDVELRCDPISGHTALYWYRQSLGQGLEFLIYFQGNSAPDKSGLPSDRFSAERTGGSVSTLTIQRTQQEDSAVYLCASAPGRGGTIPYQETQYFGPGTRLLVL.

This clonotype was observed many times. In DNA, the CDR3 is TGCGCCAGCAGCTTGGTGCAAGGGTCTAACACTGAAGCTTTCTTT. This translates into CASSLVQGSNTEAFF. The V call is TRBV5-1, the J call TRBJ1-1; no definite D call. The CDR3 is made up of 15 amino acids. Germline-derived CDR1 and CDR2 are SGHRS and YFSETQ. V was shortened by 0 bases and J by 2 bases, with 11 bases between the two germline ends.

This clonotype was counted ten times or more. The chain joins TRBV18 to TRBJ2-6, with 7 bases aligning to TRBD1. After removal of 3 bases from V and 0 bases from J, the junction contained 8 bases not matched to a gene. This CDR3 region has 18 residues. Germline CDR1 reads KGHSH; CDR2 reads LQKENI. Written as DNA, the CDR3 is TGTGCCAGCTCACCGACAGGGTATCACACCTCTGGGGCCAACGTCCTGACTTTC. Its translation is CASSPTGYHTSGANVLTF.

This clonotype was picked up many times. The chain joins TRBV7-2 to TRBJ2-1; D remains unclear. The CDR3 is 12 residues long. CDR1 is SGHTA, CDR2 FQGNSA, per germline. Trimming pared 6 bases from V and 8 bases from J, leaving 11 bases between. CDR3 coding DNA: TGTGCCAGCAGGCAATCGGTCTATGAGCAGTTCTTC. Translated, it gives CASRQSVYEQFF.

This clonotype was recorded many times. J is TRBJ2-7 and V is TRBV6-5; TRBD1 might be the D (5 bases). Trimming pared 5 bases from V and 5 bases from J, leaving 19 bases between. The CDR3 covers 15 residues. Germline CDR1 and CDR2: MNHEY and SVGAGI. The CDR3 DNA follows: TGTGCCAGCAGTCCGACGGCAGGGTCCCCACACGAGCAGTACTTC. Translated: CASSPTAGSPHEQYF.

There are many counts of this clonotype. The chain carries TRBV29-1 and TRBJ2-2; 8 positions agree with TRBD2. This CDR3 comprises 14 residues. V trimming: 7 bases; J trimming: 5 bases; junction bases outside the gene matches: 9. Looked up from germline, CDR1 is SQVTM and CDR2 is ANQGSEA. The CDR3 DNA is TGCAGCGCCGAGCCCGGGACTAGAACCGGGGAGCTGTTTTTT. Encoded protein: CSAEPGTRTGELFF.